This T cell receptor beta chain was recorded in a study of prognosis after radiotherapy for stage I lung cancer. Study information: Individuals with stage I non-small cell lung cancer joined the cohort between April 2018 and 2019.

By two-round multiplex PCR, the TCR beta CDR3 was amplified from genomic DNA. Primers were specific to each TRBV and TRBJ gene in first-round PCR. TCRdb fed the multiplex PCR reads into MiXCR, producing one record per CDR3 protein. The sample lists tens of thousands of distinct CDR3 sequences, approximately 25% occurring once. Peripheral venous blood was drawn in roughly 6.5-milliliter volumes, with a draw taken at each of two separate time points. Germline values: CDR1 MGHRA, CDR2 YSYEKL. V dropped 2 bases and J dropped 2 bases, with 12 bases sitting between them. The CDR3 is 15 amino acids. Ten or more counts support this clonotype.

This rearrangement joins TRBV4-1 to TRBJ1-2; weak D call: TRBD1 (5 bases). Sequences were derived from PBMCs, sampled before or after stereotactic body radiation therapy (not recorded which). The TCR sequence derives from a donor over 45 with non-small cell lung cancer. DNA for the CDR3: TGCGCCAGCAGCCAATCCGGGACGGAGAACTATGGCTACACCTTC. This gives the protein CASSQSGTENYGYTF.